Sequencing of this T cell receptor (beta chain) was carried out in a study of neurological immune-mediated disorders. General observations from the study: Subjects shared no identical expanded-clone CDR3 amino acid sequences, suggesting private TCR-beta repertoires in all groups.

This CDR3 is 12 amino acids long. CDR1 is SGHDN, CDR2 FVKESK, per germline. Ten or more counts support this clonotype. Its antigen remains unknown. One junction end does not reproduce the germline sequence, and a read error may be involved. Synthesis of cDNA used 5'RACE (with 10-nucleotide random UMIs). TCRdb re-called the 5' RACE reads with MiXCR, one entry per CDR3 protein. In the table there are about 30,000 distinct CDR3 sequences, about 15% of which are singletons. This clonotype originated in a man in his 70s in good health. The specimen was PBMCs. The chain combines TRBV14 with TRBJ2-5; D gene ambiguous. The CDR3 bases are TGTGCCACCAGCTGGGACCAAGAGACCCAGTACTTC. Its translation: CATSWDQETQYF. Looking up the rest from reference TRBV14 and TRBJ2-5 gives the full variable domain: EAGVTQFPSHSVIEKGQTVTLRCDPISGHDNLYWYRRVMGKEIKFLLHFVKESKQDESGMPNNRFLAERTGGTYSTLKVQPAELEDSGVYFCATSWDQETQYFGPGTRLLVL.